This entry describes one T cell receptor beta chain. In the original processing: Scientists estimated how many nucleated cells there were by amplifying reference gene primers. Here immunoSEQ multiplex PCR was the method, and the copy in TCRdb shows in-frame clones only, minus some. Clone size and the V and J calls come from that table; the DNA yielded D and trimming. The sample has about 200,000 clones, 70% to 90% seen once. The source of the sample is a study of blood T cell repertoires in COVID-19. Study summary: Samples came from the United States, Italy and Spain, spanning acute and convalescent COVID-19. In each case, the material was cDNA or gDNA derived from T cells, B-cell-depleted T cells, or PBMCs.

The TCR sequence derives from a woman aged 80 or over with acute or convalescent COVID-19. Sequencing used peripheral blood.

In DNA form, the CDR3 reads TGTGCCAGCAGCCAGCAGGGGACTGGGGCCAACGTCCTGACTTTC. Translated, it gives CASSQQGTGANVLTF. The chain combines TRBV3-1 (or the pseudogene TRBV3-2) with TRBJ2-6; a possible D gene is TRBD1 (6 bases). CDR1 and CDR2 (germline): LGHDT, YNNKEL (reference sequence). The V gene lost 3 bases and the J gene lost 2 bases, with 8 bases spanning the gap. This CDR3 has 15 residues.